A single sample gave rise to the 7 T cell receptor beta chains below, sequenced in a study of molecular identifiers for immune sequencing clone quantification. MiXCR, applied by TCRdb to the PCR reads, yields one record per CDR3 protein. The sample comprises 490,000 or so distinct CDR3 sequences, 25% of which are singletons, and under 0.85% rests with the top ten. The specimen was naive CD8+ T cells from blood, with Jurkat cell RNA spiked in. Documented subset: FACS-sorted CD8+CD4-CCR7+CD45RA+ naive T cells. The receptors were sampled from a human donor in good health. Some libraries in this study had Jurkat cell RNA spiked in.

Of note for this clonotype: A much larger clone sits a single nucleotide away, making a read error possible. The chain employs TRBV14 and TRBJ2-7; a weak D match, TRBD2 (5 bases). Germline CDR1 and CDR2: SGHDN and FVKESK. The CDR3 is 14 residues long. CDR3: CASSQGSDYYGQYF. In nucleotides, the CDR3 is TGTGCCAGCAGCCAAGGGTCCGACTACTACGGGCAGTACTTC.

This clonotype was found a few times. The CDR3 nucleotides read TGTGCCTGGGGGGACTGGGACGAGCAGTACTTC. It translates to CAWGDWDEQYF. The rearrangement joins TRBV30 to TRBJ2-7; maybe TRBD2 (6 bases). Trimming left V 5 bases short and J 5 bases short, with 10 bases between. CDR3 length equals 11 residues. Per the germline V gene, CDR1 is GTSNPN and CDR2 is SVGIG (reference sequence).

Comments on this clonotype: A much larger clone differs from this one at a single base, so this may be a read error. The gene calls are TRBV7-9 and TRBJ2-7, with a possible D match to TRBD2 (6 bases). CDR1 and CDR2 from the germline V gene are SEHNR and FQNEAQ (reference sequence). V was pared by 2 bases and J by 5 bases, with 13 bases between. CDR3 length: 14 residues. The CDR3 DNA follows: TGTGCCAGCAGCTTACCCCGCGGGGTAAACGAGCAGTACTTC. As protein: CASSLPRGVNEQYF.

This clonotype was observed many times. The chain employs TRBV5-6 and TRBJ2-6; D is possibly TRBD1 (6 bases). There are 18 residues in the CDR3. CDR1 and CDR2 (germline): SGHDT, YYEEEE. Between the trimmed V and J ends, which lost 4 bases and 0 bases, there was a span of 17 bases. The CDR3 here is CASSGRQVYPSGANVLTF. The CDR3, as DNA: TGTGCCAGCAGCGGAAGACAGGTCTACCCCTCTGGGGCCAACGTCCTGACTTTC.

Of note for this clonotype: Without the conserved terminal phenylalanine or tryptophan, this CDR3 likely stems from a read error. The rearrangement uses TRBV14 and TRBJ2-5; D not certain. This CDR3 has 14 amino acids. Deletions cut 4 bases from V and 3 bases from J, with 12 bases between. Germline loops: CDR1 SGHDN, CDR2 FVKESK. The CDR3 reads CASSPQIFEETQYS. The CDR3, as DNA: TGTGCCAGCAGCCCACAGATATTTGAAGAGACCCAGTACTCC.

With regard to this clonotype: The germline gene is not matched at one end of the junction; a read error may be the cause. V is TRBV11-2 and J is TRBJ2-5, with D maybe TRBD2 (5 bases). The CDR3 contains 15 residues. The germline gives CDR1 SGHAT, CDR2 FQNNGV. The CDR3 nucleotides read TGTGCCAGCAGTCATTACGGACTTTTGGTAGAGACCCGGTACTTC. Its translation: CASSHYGLLVETRYF.

This clonotype was picked up many times. The genes are TRBV28 and TRBJ1-5; TRBD1 matches at 8 bases. J lost 2 bases, V lost 3 bases, and 9 bases had no gene match. The length of the CDR3 is 17 residues. In germline, CDR1 is MDHEN, CDR2 SYDVKM. CDR3 residues: CASSFGRGLGGNQPQHF. Written as DNA, the CDR3 is TGTGCCAGCAGTTTTGGCAGGGGGCTCGGCGGCAATCAGCCCCAGCATTTT.